This TCR beta chain was recorded in a study of blood T cell repertoires in COVID-19. The CDR3 is made up of 15 amino acids. V shed 3 bases and J 5 bases; nucleotides not matched to a gene: 7. Germline CDR1 MRHNA, CDR2 SNTAGT. Using immunoSEQ multiplex PCR, the repertoire was profiled, and TCRdb retains in-frame clones only, with some absent. The top ten hold 2% to 2.5% of the sample, which has 250,000 to 300,000 clones, approximately 90% seen once. This receptor was identified in a woman aged 40 to 50 with acute COVID-19. The V and J genes are TRBV6-4 and TRBJ2-3, with TRBD2 matching 8 bases. Source material: PBMCs or T cells enriched from blood (not recorded which). In DNA, the CDR3 is TGTGCCAGCAGTGAGGGAGCGGGGGCCCGAGATACGCAGTATTTT. As protein: CASSEGAGARDTQYF.